This T cell receptor (beta chain) is drawn from a study of T cell repertoires in cytomegalovirus infection. Study background: Indications came from public TCR beta signatures; they pointed to CMV infection and to a matching HLA type.

One entry per CDR3 protein results from TCRdb running MiXCR on the reads. The data hold roughly 500,000 distinct CDR3 sequences, with around 11% observed a single time. Study-level points and caveats: Using cumulative public TCR beta family frequency, the authors identified those who carried CMV together with the relevant HLA.

Many counts were recorded for this clonotype. Its cognate antigen is unknown. The sequenced material came from PBMCs. The clonotype was recovered from a human donor in good health (CMV status not recorded). Some clones in this sample may be carry-over from other donors' samples.

CDR3 loop: CASSLTGVGGNTIYF. The CDR3, as DNA: TGTGCCAGCAGCTTAACCGGGGTTGGCGGAAACACCATATATTTT. The chain uses TRBV7-3 and TRBJ1-3, with D hard to call. The CDR3 is made up of 15 amino acids. Germline V gene sequence: CDR1 SGHTA, CDR2 FQGTGA. V was cut by 0 bases and J by 4 bases, with 10 bases left in between.